Listed below are T cell receptor beta chains from one sample, sequenced in a study of blood T cells in healthy people across ages. TCRdb re-analysed the 5' RACE reads in MiXCR, keeping a single row per CDR3 protein. The data show some 1.4 million distinct CDR3 sequences, approximately 40% seen once. Sequenced sample: blood. These receptors were collected from a young woman in good health. Both conserved end residues are part of each CDR3. D genes are given only for firm matches. Clone size is not always given. Where it is, it says once, few, many or a class for expanded clones.

J: TRBJ2-5; D: NA; V: TRBV20-1; size: few; DNA: TGCAGTGCTAGAGTTACACTGTCGGAGACCCAGTACTTC; CDR3: CSARVTLSETQYF
J: TRBJ2-5; D: TRBD2; V: TRBV4-2; size: few; DNA: TGTGCCAGCAGCCAATTGGCCCCTGGCGGGGGTATCAAGACCCAGTACTTC; CDR3: CASSQLAPGGGIKTQYF
J: TRBJ2-7; D: NA; V: TRBV12-3/TRBV12-4; size: NA; DNA: TGTGCCAGCAGCGGCCGGGACGGTTCCTACGAGCAGTACTTC; CDR3: CASSGRDGSYEQYF
J: TRBJ1-2; D: NA; V: TRBV20-1; size: NA; DNA: TGCAGTGTCGACAGGACAGACGACTATGGCTACACCTTC; CDR3: CSVDRTDDYGYTF
J: TRBJ2-7; D: NA; V: TRBV11-2; size: NA; DNA: TGTGCCAGCAGCTTAAGGGTCTCAGGGGACCACGGAAACTACGAGCAGTACTTC; CDR3: CASSLRVSGDHGNYEQYF
J: TRBJ2-2; D: NA; V: TRBV6-5; size: NA; DNA: TGTGCCAGCAGTTACAGGAGCGGGGAGCTGTTTTTT; CDR3: CASSYRSGELFF
J: TRBJ2-3; D: NA; V: TRBV5-1; size: many; DNA: TGCGCCAGCAGGGCAGGGATCACAGATACGCAGTATTTT; CDR3: CASRAGITDTQYF
J: TRBJ1-2; D: NA; V: TRBV6-5; size: NA; DNA: TGTGCCAGCAGCCACCGATCGCTCGATGGCTACACCTTC; CDR3: CASSHRSLDGYTF
J: TRBJ1-5; D: NA; V: TRBV20-1; size: NA; DNA: TGCAGTGCTAGGGAAGGGGTTCTTGATCAGCCCCAGCATTTT; CDR3: CSAREGVLDQPQHF
J: TRBJ2-3; D: TRBD2; V: TRBV12-5; size: few; DNA: TGTGCTAGCAAGGCCCCCGGAGCGGGGAAAGATACGCAGTATTTT; CDR3: CASKAPGAGKDTQYF
J: TRBJ2-1; D: NA; V: TRBV20-1; size: NA; DNA: TGCAGTGCTTGGCCGGGACAAGGAGTCGGGAATGAGCAGTTCTTC; CDR3: CSAWPGQGVGNEQFF
J: TRBJ2-7; D: TRBD1; V: TRBV28; size: few; DNA: TGTGCCAGCACGGGACAGGGAGTATTGAACGAGCAGTACTTC; CDR3: CASTGQGVLNEQYF
J: TRBJ1-4; D: NA; V: TRBV9; size: NA; DNA: TGTGCCAGCAGCGCCCGGACAGACTCTAATGGAAAACTGTTTTTT; CDR3: CASSARTDSNGKLFF
J: TRBJ2-5; D: NA; V: TRBV7-7; size: few; DNA: TGTGCTAGCAGCTTCGGGCTAGCGGAGACCCAGTACTTC; CDR3: CASSFGLAETQYF
J: TRBJ2-1; D: TRBD2; V: TRBV10-3; size: few; DNA: TGTGCCATCAGTGAGTCGGGTAGCGGGTACAATGAGCAGTTCTTC; CDR3: CAISESGSGYNEQFF
J: TRBJ2-3; D: TRBD1; V: TRBV29-1; size: few; DNA: TGCAGCGTTGAGGTGGCGGGGAGGACAGGGAGCACAGATACGCAGTATTTT; CDR3: CSVEVAGRTGSTDTQYF
J: TRBJ2-6; D: NA; V: TRBV5-4; size: once; DNA: TGTGCCAGCAGCCTTCTTCGTAGGGGCCCCTCTGGGGCCAACGTCCTGACTTTC; CDR3: CASSLLRRGPSGANVLTF
J: TRBJ1-2; D: TRBD1; V: TRBV5-6; size: NA; DNA: TGTGCCAGCAATATCGGACAGGGTGGATATGGCTACACCTTC; CDR3: CASNIGQGGYGYTF
J: TRBJ2-7; D: TRBD1; V: TRBV6-1; size: NA; DNA: TGTGCCAGCAGTGCAAACAGGGGGCGAAAGTACGAGCAGTACTTC; CDR3: CASSANRGRKYEQYF
J: TRBJ2-1; D: TRBD2; V: TRBV11-2; size: few; DNA: TGTGCCAGCAGCTTAGAAGGGAGGGCCTACAATGAGCAGTTCTTC; CDR3: CASSLEGRAYNEQFF